Each of the 13 T cell receptor beta chains below was sequenced from the same sample in a study of neurological immune-mediated disorders. Time point defined: longitudinal time-point 3. A single record per CDR3 protein comes from TCRdb applying MiXCR to the 5' RACE reads. There are 93,000 or so distinct CDR3 sequences in the sample; more than 10% occur only once, and approximately 3.4% lies in the top ten. Sequencing used PBMCs. These receptor sequences come from a female donor with HTLV-1-associated myelopathy (HAM/TSP).

This clonotype has at least ten counts. This chain connects TRBV5-1 to TRBJ1-3; TRBD1 is a possible D gene (6 bases). The germline gives CDR1 SGHRS, CDR2 YFSETQ. V lost 4 bases to trimming and J lost 1 base, with 9 bases between them. CDR3 size: 14 residues. The CDR3 nucleotides read TGCGCCAGCAGCCCAGGGGAATCTGGAAACACCATATATTTT. This encodes CASSPGESGNTIYF.

Many counts were recorded for this clonotype. The gene calls are TRBV12-3 or TRBV12-4 and TRBJ2-2; 16 bases agree with TRBD2. The CDR3 is 18 amino acids. The junction had 9 bases not matched to a gene; V was cut back by 6 bases and J by 5 bases. CDR3 coding DNA: TGTGCCAGCAGACAAGTTACGGGACTAGCGGGGGGGACCGGGGAGCTGTTTTTT. Translating it yields CASRQVTGLAGGTGELFF.

This clonotype showed up many times. J is TRBJ2-7 and V is TRBV7-9, with 9 bases matching TRBD1. V dropped 5 bases and J dropped 2; count of bases not matched to a gene: 13. Germline CDR1 SEHNR, CDR2 FQNEAQ (reference sequence). The CDR3 consists of 17 residues. CDR3 residues: CASSPPSGTGRTYEQYF. In DNA form, the CDR3 reads TGTGCCAGCAGCCCCCCTTCCGGGACAGGGAGGACCTACGAGCAGTACTTC.

The V and J genes are TRBV7-2 and TRBJ1-1; D may be TRBD1 (6 bases). Germline loops: CDR1 SGHTA, CDR2 FQGNSA. The CDR3 is 13 residues long. The germline V and J ends were trimmed by 8 bases and 3 bases, with 13 bases remaining between them. The CDR3 region is CASRRGADTEAFF. For the CDR3, the DNA is TGTGCCAGCCGGCGGGGGGCGGACACTGAAGCTTTCTTT.

This clonotype was picked up a small number of times. The chain carries TRBV15 and TRBJ1-1; 7 bases fit TRBD1. Germline loops: CDR1 LNHNV, CDR2 YYDKDF (reference sequence). The V gene end was trimmed by 3 bases and the J gene end by 4 bases; junction bases not matched to a gene: 20. CDR3 length: 19 residues. DNA for the CDR3: TGTGCCACCAGCAGCGACCCGTCTCGGACAGGTTCCGTGGGCACTGAAGCTTTCTTT. Translating it yields CATSSDPSRTGSVGTEAFF. The full variable domain, rest sourced from reference TRBV15 and TRBJ1-1, is DAMVIQNPRYQVTQFGKPVTLSCSQTLNHNVMYWYQQKSSQAPKLLFHYYDKDFNNEADTPDNFQSRRPNTSFCFLDIRSPGLGDTAMYLCATSSDPSRTGSVGTEAFFGQGTRLTVV.

At least ten counts were recorded for this clonotype. V gene TRBV5-1 combines with J gene TRBJ1-4; the D gene is possibly TRBD1 (5 bases). V gave up 4 bases and J gave up 4 bases, with 14 bases separating them. The CDR3 is made up of 15 amino acids. Germline V CDR1 and CDR2: SGHRS, YFSETQ. The CDR3 here is CASSGGAGVNEKLFF. CDR3 nucleotides: TGCGCCAGCAGCGGAGGGGCGGGGGTTAATGAAAAACTGTTTTTT.

This clonotype has ten or more counts. The chain links TRBV27 to TRBJ2-4, with D possibly matching TRBD1 (6 bases). The V gene lost 6 bases and the J gene lost 0 bases, with 15 bases spanning the gap. CDR1 is MNHEY, CDR2 SMNVEV, per germline (reference sequence). The CDR3 length is 16 residues. CDR3 protein: CASSRQDLVAKNIQYF. The CDR3 nucleotides read TGTGCCAGCAGCCGACAGGACCTGGTAGCCAAAAACATTCAGTACTTC.

This clonotype was counted many times. The genes are TRBV5-1 and TRBJ2-3, with no clear D. Trimming took 7 bases from V and 2 from J, leaving 14 bases between them. The CDR3 sequence is 14 residues long. The germline V gene has CDR1 SGHRS and CDR2 YFSETQ. In nucleotides, the CDR3 is TGCGCCAGCGGACCCACGAGTCCCACAGATACGCAGTATTTT. Its translation is CASGPTSPTDTQYF.

This clonotype was detected only a few times. V and J are TRBV24-1 and TRBJ2-1; tentative D call: TRBD2 (6 bases). This CDR3 is 15 amino acids long. The V gene lost 1 base and the J gene lost 6 bases, with 12 bases spanning the gap. Germline assignment: CDR1 KGHDR and CDR2 SFDVKD. The CDR3 protein is CATSDLRPGVNEQFF. The CDR3 nucleotides read TGTGCCACCAGTGATTTAAGGCCGGGGGTCAATGAGCAGTTCTTC.

The table lists this clonotype with many counts. The chain combines TRBV4-1 with TRBJ2-2; D is unclear. The CDR3 is 12 residues long. Trimming left V 1 base short and J 8 bases short, with 5 bases between. Looked up from germline, CDR1 is MGHRA and CDR2 is YSYEKL. CDR3 sequence: CASSQVSGELFF. The CDR3 nucleotides read TGCGCCAGCAGCCAAGTGTCGGGGGAGCTGTTTTTT.

There are many counts of this clonotype. The chain uses TRBV20-1 and TRBJ1-2, with TRBD1 matching 7 bases. V gave up 4 bases and J gave up 2 bases; unmatched junction bases: 4. The CDR3 has 13 amino acids. CDR1 is DFQATT, CDR2 SNEGSKA, per germline (reference sequence). The CDR3 DNA follows: TGCAGTGCTATCCAGGGGGTCAACTATGGCTACACCTTC. Amino acids: CSAIQGVNYGYTF.

This clonotype was recorded many times. The rearrangement links TRBV27 to TRBJ1-2; tentatively, D is TRBD1 (5 bases). Germline V gives CDR1 MNHEY, CDR2 SMNVEV (reference sequence). CDR3 length equals 15 residues. V lost 5 bases and J 8 bases, leaving 21 bases between the germline ends. The CDR3 DNA follows: TGTGCCAGCAGTCCGCGGGACCTGTCCCGGGGCGGCTACACCTTC. Its protein product is CASSPRDLSRGGYTF.

This clonotype was detected a few times. This chain connects TRBV13 to TRBJ1-1; 9 positions agree with TRBD1. Germline lookup yields CDR1 PRHDT and CDR2 FYEKMQ (reference sequence). This CDR3 is 18 amino acids long. With 2 bases clipped from V and 0 bases from J, the junction kept 10 bases outside the gene matches. The CDR3 reads CASSLRNRDRVLNTEAFF. CDR3 nucleotides: TGTGCCAGCAGCTTACGTAATCGGGACAGGGTTTTGAACACTGAAGCTTTCTTT.